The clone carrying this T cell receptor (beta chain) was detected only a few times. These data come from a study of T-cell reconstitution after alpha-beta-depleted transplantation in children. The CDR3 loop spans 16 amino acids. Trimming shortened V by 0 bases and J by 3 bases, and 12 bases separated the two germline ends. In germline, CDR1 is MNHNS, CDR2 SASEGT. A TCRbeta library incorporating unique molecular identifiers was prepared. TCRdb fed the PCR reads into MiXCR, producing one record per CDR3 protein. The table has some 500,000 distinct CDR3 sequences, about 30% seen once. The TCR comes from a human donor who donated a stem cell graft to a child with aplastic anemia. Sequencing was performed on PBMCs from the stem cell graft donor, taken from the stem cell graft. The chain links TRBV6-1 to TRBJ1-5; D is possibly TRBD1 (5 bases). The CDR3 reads CASSEAAGYPNQPQHF. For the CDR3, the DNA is TGTGCCAGCAGTGAAGCGGCAGGGTACCCCAATCAGCCCCAGCATTTT.